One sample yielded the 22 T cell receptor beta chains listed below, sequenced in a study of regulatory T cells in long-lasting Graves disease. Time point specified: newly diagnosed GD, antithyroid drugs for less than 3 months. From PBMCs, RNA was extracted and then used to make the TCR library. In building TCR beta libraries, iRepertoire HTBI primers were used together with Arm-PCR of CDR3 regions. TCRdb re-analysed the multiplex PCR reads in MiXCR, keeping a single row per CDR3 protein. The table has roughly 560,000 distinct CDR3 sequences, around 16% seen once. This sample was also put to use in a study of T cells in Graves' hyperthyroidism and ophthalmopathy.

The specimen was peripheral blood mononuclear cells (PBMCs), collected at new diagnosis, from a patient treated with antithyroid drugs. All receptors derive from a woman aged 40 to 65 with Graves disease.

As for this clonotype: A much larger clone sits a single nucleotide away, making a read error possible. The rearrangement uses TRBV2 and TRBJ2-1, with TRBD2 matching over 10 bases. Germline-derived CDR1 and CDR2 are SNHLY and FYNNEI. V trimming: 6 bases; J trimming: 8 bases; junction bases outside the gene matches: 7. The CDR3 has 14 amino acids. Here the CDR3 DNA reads TGTGCCAGCAGCTCAAGCGGGGGGGTACATGAGCAGTTCTTC. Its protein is CASSSSGGVHEQFF.

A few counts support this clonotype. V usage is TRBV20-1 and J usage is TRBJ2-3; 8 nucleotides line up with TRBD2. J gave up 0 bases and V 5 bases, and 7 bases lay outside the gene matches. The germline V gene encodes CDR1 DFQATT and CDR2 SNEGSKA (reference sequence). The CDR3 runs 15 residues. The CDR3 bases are TGCAGTGCTCAATCGGCGGGGGGCAGCACAGATACGCAGTATTTT. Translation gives CSAQSAGGSTDTQYF.

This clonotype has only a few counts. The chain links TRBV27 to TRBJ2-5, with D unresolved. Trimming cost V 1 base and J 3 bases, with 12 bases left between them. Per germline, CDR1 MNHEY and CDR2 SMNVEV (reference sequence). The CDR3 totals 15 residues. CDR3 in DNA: TGTGCCAGCAGTTTATTGGGCATCGCCAAAGAGACCCAGTACTTC. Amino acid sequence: CASSLLGIAKETQYF.

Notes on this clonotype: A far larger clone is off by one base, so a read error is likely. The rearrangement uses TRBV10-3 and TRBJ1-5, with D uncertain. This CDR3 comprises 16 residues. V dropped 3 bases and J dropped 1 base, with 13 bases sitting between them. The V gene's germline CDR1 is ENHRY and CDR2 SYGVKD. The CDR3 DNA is TGTGCCATCAGTGAAGATTGGGGAAGGAGCAATCAGCCCCAGCATTTT. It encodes CAISEDWGRSNQPQHF.

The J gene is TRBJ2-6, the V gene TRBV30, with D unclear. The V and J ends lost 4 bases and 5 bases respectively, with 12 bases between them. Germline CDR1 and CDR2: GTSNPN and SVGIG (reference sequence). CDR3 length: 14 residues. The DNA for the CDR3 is TGTGCCTGGATGGTGGTGGGCAGGGCCAACGTCCTGACTTTC. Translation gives CAWMVVGRANVLTF.

CDR3 sequence (DNA): TGTGCCAGCAGCTCCCCGAGGGCGCGGGGGGCCACAGATACGCAGTATTTT. As protein: CASSSPRARGATDTQYF. The J gene is TRBJ2-3, the V gene TRBV7-2; the match to TRBD2 covers 8 bases. J was trimmed by 2 bases and V by 4 bases; bases with no gene match: 11. CDR3 size: 17 residues. Per germline, CDR1 SGHTA and CDR2 FQGNSA.

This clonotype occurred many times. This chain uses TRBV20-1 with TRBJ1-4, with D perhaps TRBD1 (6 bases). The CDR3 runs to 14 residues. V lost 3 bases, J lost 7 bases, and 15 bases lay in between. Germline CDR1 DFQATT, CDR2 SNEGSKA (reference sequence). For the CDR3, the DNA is TGCAGTGCTAGCGGGGGGGCATTAGGTGAAAAACTGTTTTTT. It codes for CSASGGALGEKLFF.

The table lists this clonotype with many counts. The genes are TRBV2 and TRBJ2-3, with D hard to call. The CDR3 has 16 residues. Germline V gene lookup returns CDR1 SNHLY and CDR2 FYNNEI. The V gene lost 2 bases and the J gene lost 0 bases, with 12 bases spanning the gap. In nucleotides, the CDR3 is TGTGCCAGCAGTGAACGCGCGGTACTTAGCACAGATACGCAGTATTTT. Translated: CASSERAVLSTDTQYF.

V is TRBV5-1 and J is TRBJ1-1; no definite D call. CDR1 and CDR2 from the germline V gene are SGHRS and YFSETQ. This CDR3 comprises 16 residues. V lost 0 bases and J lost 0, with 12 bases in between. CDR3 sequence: CASSLVPVLMNTEAFF. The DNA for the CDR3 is TGCGCCAGCAGCTTGGTCCCAGTGTTAATGAACACTGAAGCTTTCTTT. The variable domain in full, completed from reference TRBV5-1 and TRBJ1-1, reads KAGVTQTPRYLIKTRGQQVTLSCSPISGHRSVSWYQQTPGQGLQFLFEYFSETQRNKGNFPGRFSGRQFSNSRSEMNVSTLELGDSALYLCASSLVPVLMNTEAFFGQGTRLTVV.

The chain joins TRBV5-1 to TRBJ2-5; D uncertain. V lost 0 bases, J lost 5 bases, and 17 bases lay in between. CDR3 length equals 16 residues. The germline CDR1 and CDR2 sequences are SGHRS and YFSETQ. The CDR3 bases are TGCGCCAGCAGCTTGGCCTTGACCAGGAAATCGGAGACCCAGTACTTC. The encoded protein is CASSLALTRKSETQYF.

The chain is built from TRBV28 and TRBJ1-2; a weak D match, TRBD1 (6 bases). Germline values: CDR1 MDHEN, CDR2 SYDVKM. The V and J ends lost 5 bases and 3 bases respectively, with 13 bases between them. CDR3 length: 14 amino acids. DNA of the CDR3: TGTGCCAGCAGTCCGCAGGGGCGGTACTATGGCTACACCTTC. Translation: CASSPQGRYYGYTF.

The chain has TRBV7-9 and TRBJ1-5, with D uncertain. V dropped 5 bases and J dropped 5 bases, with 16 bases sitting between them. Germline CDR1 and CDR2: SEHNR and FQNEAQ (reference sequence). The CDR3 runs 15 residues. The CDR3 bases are TGTGCCAGCAGCCCTCTCCCAGCGATCTATCAGCCCCAGCATTTT. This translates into CASSPLPAIYQPQHF.

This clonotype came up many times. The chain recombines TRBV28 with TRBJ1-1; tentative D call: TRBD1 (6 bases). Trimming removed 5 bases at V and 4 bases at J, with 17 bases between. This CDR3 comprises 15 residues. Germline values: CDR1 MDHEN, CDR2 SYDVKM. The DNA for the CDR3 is TGTGCCAGCAGTGCCGGGGGGGGGGGGCGCACTGAAGCTTTCTTT. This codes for CASSAGGGGRTEAFF.

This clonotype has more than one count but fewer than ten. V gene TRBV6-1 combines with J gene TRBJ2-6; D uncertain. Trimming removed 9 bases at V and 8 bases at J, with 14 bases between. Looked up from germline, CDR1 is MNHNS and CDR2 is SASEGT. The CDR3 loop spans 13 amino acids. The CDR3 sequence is CASEIVGSNVLTF. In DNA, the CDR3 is TGTGCCAGTGAGATTGTGGGGTCCAACGTCCTGACTTTC.

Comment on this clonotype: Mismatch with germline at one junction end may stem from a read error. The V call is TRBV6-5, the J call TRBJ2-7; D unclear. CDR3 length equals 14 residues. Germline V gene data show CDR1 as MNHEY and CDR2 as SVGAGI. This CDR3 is CACSYSPSFKVQYF. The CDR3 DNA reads TGTGCCTGCAGTTACTCACCGAGCTTCAAGGTGCAGTACTTC.

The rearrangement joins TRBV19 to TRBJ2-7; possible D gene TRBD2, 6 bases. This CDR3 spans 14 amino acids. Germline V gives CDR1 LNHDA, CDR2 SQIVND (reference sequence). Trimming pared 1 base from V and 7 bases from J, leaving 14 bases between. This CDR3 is CASSIGEGRGEQYF. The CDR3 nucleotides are TGTGCCAGTAGTATAGGTGAGGGCCGGGGGGAGCAGTACTTC.

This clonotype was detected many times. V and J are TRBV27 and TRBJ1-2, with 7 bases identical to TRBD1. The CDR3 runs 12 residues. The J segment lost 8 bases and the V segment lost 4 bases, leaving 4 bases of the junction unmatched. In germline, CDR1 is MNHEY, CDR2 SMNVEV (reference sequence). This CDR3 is CASSSQGRGYTF. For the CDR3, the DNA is TGTGCCAGCAGTTCACAGGGGCGCGGCTACACCTTC.

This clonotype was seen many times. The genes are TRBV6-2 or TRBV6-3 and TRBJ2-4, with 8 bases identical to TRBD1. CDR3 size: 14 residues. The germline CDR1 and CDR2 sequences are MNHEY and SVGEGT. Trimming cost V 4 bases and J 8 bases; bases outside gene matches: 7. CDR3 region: CASSSGGGEDIQYF. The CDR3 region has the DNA TGTGCCAGCAGTTCAGGGGGCGGGGAGGACATTCAGTACTTC.

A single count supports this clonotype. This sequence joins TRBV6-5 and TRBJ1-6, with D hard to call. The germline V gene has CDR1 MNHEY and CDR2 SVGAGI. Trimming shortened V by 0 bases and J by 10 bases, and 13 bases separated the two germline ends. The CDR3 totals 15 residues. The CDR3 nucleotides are TGTGCCAGCAGTTACTCGAATTCTGGAACGTCACCCCTCCACTTT. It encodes CASSYSNSGTSPLHF.

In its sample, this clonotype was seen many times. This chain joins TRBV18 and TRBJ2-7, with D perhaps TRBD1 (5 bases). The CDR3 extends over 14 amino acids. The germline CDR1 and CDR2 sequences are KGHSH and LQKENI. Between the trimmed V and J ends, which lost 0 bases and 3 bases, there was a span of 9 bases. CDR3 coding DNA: TGTGCCAGCTCACCACCGGCAGGGCGCTACGAGCAGTACTTC. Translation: CASSPPAGRYEQYF.

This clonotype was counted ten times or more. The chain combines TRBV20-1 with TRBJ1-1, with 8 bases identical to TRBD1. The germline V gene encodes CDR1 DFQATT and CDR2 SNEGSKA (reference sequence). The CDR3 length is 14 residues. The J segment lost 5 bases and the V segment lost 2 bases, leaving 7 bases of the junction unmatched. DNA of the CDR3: TGCAGTGCTAGAAAAAGGACAGGGAAGACTGAAGCTTTCTTT. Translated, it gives CSARKRTGKTEAFF.

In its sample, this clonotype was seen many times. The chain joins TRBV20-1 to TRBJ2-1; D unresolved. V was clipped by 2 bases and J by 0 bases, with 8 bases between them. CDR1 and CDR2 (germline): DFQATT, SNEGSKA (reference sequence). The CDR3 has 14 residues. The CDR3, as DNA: TGCAGTGCTAGATTACAGCGCTCCTACAATGAGCAGTTCTTC. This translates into CSARLQRSYNEQFF.